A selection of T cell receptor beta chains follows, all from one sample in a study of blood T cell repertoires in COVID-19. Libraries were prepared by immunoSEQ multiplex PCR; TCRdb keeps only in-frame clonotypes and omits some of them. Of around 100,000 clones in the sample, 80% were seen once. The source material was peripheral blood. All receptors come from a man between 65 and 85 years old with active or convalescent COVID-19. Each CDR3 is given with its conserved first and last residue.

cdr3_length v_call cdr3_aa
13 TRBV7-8 CASSRDRSYEQYF
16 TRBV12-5 CASGLGTGVDQETQYF
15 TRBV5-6 CASSRRGLNNSPLHF
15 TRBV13 CASSSPAGGPGSQYF
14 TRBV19 CATLAGASYNEQFF
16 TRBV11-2 CASSLVFPSTNYGYTF
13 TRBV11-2 CASSLGQLTEAFF
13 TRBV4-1 CASSPGLNEKLFF
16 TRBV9 CASSVAGASDTDTQYF
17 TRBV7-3 CASSLLAGAPGVAEQFF
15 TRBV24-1 CATSGLAGNTGELFF
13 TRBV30 CAYRNGVDQPQHF
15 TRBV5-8 CASSSRQGLYYGYTF
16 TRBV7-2 CASSLVRGQGYNEQFF
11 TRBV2 CASSGQTEAFF
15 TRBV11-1 CASSPNYQRYNEQFF
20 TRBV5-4 CASSLRKRTSGGAEHNEQFF
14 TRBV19 CASSIWGLGQPQHF
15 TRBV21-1 CASSEGQGVRTEAFF
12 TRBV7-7 CASSPDSYTQYF
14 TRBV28 CASRPGEGRLEQYF
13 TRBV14 CASSGARVVEQYF
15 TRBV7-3 CASSLTGGSRDEQFF
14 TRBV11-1 CASSLRGGGTEAFF
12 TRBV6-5 CASSFLNSGYTF
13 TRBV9 CASSVDSGWEQYF
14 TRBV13 CASSTRDTNTEAFF
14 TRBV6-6 CASSKDRGNEKLFF
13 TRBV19 CASSLQGTGELFF